The TCR beta chain described here comes from a study of shared clonotypes between healthy human individuals (dated by TCRdb to the early 2020s). As for the study more broadly: The cohort included three men and two women between 18 and 49 years of age. Between about 0.9 and 10 billion PBMCs per donor were obtained by leukapheresis. Libraries were prepared and TCR repertoires were sequenced by different laboratories using diverse techniques, in order to increase sequencing depth and limit assay-specific biases. For each donor, three plates each were used for CD4 naive and CD4 memory, two plates were used for CD8 naive, and one plate was used for CD8 memory. To estimate repertoire size and how much clonotypes are shared between individuals, the study performed deep sequencing of blood TCR repertoires from a few healthy adults. General study outcomes and caveats: Pairwise subsampling indicated that sequencing depth was expected to affect the degree of clonotype sharing among donors. Naive subsets generally had larger estimated clonotype richness than memory subsets did. Across a few donors, roughly 5.1% of naive CD4, approximately 4% of naive CD8, about 2% of memory CD4, and 0.4% to 0.45% of memory CD8 clonotypes were shared. Sampling was limited to blood, and TCR repertoires in tissue likely differ from TCR repertoires in blood. Incomplete sequencing was indicated by rarefaction of sorted-subset datasets, despite the large sequencing depth. Compared with non-shared clonotypes, the clonotypes found in all four sorted-subset donors had higher generation probabilities. The small number of donors limited the genetic and exposure-history diversity represented.

Using the deep immunoSEQ assay, multiplex PCR amplified TCR CDR3 regions from genomic DNA. For each cell subset, the extracted genomic DNA was distributed evenly across all wells of several immunoSEQ 96-well plates, and each plate served as one replicate. For sorted subsets, approximately 210 ng genomic DNA, equal to 25,000 to 35,000 T cell genomes, was loaded into each replicate PCR. Purified libraries were quantified with a Qubit 3.0 fluorometer, sized on a Bioanalyzer 2100, and re-quantified with the KAPA Library Quantification kit. Every immunoSEQ 96-well plate was sequenced on a dedicated single-read 150-cycle Illumina NextSeq 550 flow cell. The source study handled its data this way. Because the immunoSEQ output held only junctional sequences and lacked quality scores, the filtering could not match the filtering applied to full-length reads. Sequences were annotated with PyIR, a Python wrapper for IgBLAST v1.9, using IMGT germline references to assign V/J genes and CDR3. Reads were removed for weak V/J assignments (E-value above 1e-6), missing CDR3, stop codons, out-of-frame junctions, or ambiguous translated residues. V3J clonotypes were defined by identical inferred V gene, J gene, and CDR3 amino acid sequence. The percentage overlap between two repertoires was calculated by dividing the number of shared unique clonotypes by the size of the smaller repertoire. Repertoire richness was assessed with RTK rarefaction, the Chao1 estimator, and Recon v2.1 estimates of unobserved clonotypes. OLGA was used to compute generation probabilities for all TCRbeta clonotypes that the gDNA method yielded from four donors. Entries here come from immuneACCESS through TCRdb and include only in-frame sequences with V and J called. Some clones fail to appear in such tables; in the studies checked, an unresolved V gene covers under half of the shortfall, and the cause of the remainder is unknown. Clone size and V and J calls were adopted from that table, with D and trimming inferred from the DNA. In all, the sample holds about 2.1 million clones, and approximately 92% of those were seen once. Less than 2% of the sample is in the top ten clones.

For the CD8 naive samples, CD45RO-negative cells were positively selected for CCR7, yielding a CD45RA+CCR7+ population from which TemRA cells were excluded. The donors were healthy, HIV-negative adults who had no recently reported acute infections or vaccinations. All donors were Caucasian adults living in Nashville, Tennessee, USA. Blood was collected by leukapheresis, and PBMCs were isolated by Ficoll-Histopaque density gradient centrifugation and then cryopreserved in liquid nitrogen vapor phase. Analytical flow cytometry was used to check the purity and quantity of every magnetically sorted T cell population. Genomic DNA was isolated from each sorted fraction and quantified by UV absorbance on a Nanodrop 2000c. A note on this clone: Its antigen target is currently unknown. No much larger clone exists at a distance of one base, and base qualities are not known.

Trimming takes 1 base from V and 12 bases from J, and the germline ends sit 21 bases apart. CDR1 and CDR2 (SEHNR, FQNEAQ) derive from the germline V gene (reference sequence). From its cysteine to its phenylalanine, the CDR3 spans 15 amino acids. The CDR3 DNA has 45 bases and is translated from base 1. Sequences were obtained from naive CD8+ T cells from PBMCs. This specimen's cell subset or site label, interpreted: CD45RA+CCR7+. The V and J segments used are TRBV7-9 and TRBJ1-2; a tentative D match to TRBD1 spans 5 bases. The origin of this receptor is a man between 18 and 35 years old in good health. Some clones in this sample may be carry-over from other donors' samples. The sequenced DNA: TGTGCCAGCAGCTTAGACGCAGGGCTCGGTAGTCTACACACCTTC. This encodes CASSLDAGLGSLHTF.